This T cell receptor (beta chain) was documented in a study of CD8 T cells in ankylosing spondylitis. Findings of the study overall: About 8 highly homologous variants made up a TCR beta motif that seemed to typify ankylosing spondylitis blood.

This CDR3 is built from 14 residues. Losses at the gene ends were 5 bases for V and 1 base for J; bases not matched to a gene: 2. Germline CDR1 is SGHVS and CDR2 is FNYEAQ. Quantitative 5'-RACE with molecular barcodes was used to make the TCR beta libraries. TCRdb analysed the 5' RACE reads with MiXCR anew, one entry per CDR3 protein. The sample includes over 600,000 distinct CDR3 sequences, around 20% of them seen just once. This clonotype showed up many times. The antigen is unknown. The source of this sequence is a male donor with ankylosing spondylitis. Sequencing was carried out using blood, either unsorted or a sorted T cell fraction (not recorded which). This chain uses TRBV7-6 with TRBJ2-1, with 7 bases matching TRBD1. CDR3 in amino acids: CASSQGVSYNEQFF. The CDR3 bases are TGTGCCAGCAGCCAGGGGGTTTCCTACAATGAGCAGTTCTTC.